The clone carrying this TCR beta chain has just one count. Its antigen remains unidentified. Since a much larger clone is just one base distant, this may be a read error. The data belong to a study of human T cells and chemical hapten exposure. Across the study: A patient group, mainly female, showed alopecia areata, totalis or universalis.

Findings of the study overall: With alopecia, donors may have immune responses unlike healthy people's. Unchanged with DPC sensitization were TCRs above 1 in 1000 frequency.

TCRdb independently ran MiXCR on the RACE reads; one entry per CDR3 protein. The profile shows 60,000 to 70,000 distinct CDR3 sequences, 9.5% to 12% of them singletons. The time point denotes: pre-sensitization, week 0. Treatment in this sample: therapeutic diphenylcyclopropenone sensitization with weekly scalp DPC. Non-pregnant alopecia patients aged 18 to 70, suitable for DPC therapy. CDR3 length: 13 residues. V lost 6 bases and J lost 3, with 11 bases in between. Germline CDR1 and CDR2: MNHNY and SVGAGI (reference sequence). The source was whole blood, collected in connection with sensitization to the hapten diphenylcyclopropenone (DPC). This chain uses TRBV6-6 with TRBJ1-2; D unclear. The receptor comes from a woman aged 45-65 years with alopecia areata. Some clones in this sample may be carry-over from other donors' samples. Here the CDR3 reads CASSPIQDYGYTF. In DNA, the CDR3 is TGTGCCAGCAGCCCGATCCAGGACTATGGCTACACCTTC.